This T cell receptor beta chain was identified during a study of blood T cells in healthy people across ages. Study conclusions and caveats: Unknown donor CMV status possibly confounded expanded clonotype changes.

This clonotype was recorded many times. What it binds is not known. A second PCR, run for roughly 7 to 12 cycles, used a sample-barcoded 5' primer plus a J-beta primer mix. TCRdb independently ran MiXCR on the 5' RACE reads; one entry per CDR3 protein. The profile shows 600,000 to 800,000 distinct CDR3 sequences, over 20% of them singletons. The CDR3 is 14 amino acids. After removal of 6 bases from V and 4 bases from J, the junction contained 8 bases not matched to a gene. This chain uses TRBV12-3 or TRBV12-4 with TRBJ2-5, with 7 bases matching TRBD1. This TCR was sampled from a man aged 70 or older in good health. Sequenced: blood. For the CDR3, the DNA is TGTGCCAGCAGCCGAACAGGGGCTCGAGAGACCCAGTACTTC. Amino acid sequence: CASSRTGARETQYF.